These 19 T cell receptor beta chains originate from one sample sequenced in a study of T cell responses to AZD1222 COVID-19 vaccine. Data came from immunoSEQ multiplex PCR; TCRdb stores just in-frame clones and leaves some out. The table lists 170,000 or so clones, 90% of them singletons. The material was peripheral blood, obtained on day 0 of AZD1222 vaccination. These receptors were taken from an adult in good health.

The chain has TRBV18 and TRBJ1-2; D is unclear. V was cut by 3 bases and J by 2 bases, with 16 bases left in between. The CDR3 length is 16 residues. Germline CDR1 is KGHSH and CDR2 is LQKENI. Here the CDR3 DNA reads TGTGCCAGCTCACCGATGACGGACCATGGGAACTATGGCTACACCTTC. It yields the protein CASSPMTDHGNYGYTF.

The CDR3 protein is CASSPVVGTEAFF. CDR3 sequence (DNA): TGTGCCAGCAGCCCAGTGGTAGGCACTGAAGCTTTCTTT. The rearrangement links TRBV3-1 (or the pseudogene TRBV3-2) to TRBJ1-1; D is undetermined. Germline V gene lookup returns CDR1 LGHDT and CDR2 YNNKEL (reference sequence). V lost 4 bases, J lost 4 bases, and 10 bases lay in between. This CDR3 has 13 amino acids.

The CDR3 nucleotides read TGTGCCAGTAGTACGACAGGGACAGGTCAGCCCCAGCATTTT. As protein: CASSTTGTGQPQHF. This sequence joins TRBV19 and TRBJ1-5, with 8 bases fitting TRBD1. The germline CDR1 and CDR2 sequences are LNHDA and SQIVND (reference sequence). This CDR3 is 14 amino acids long. Trimming at V came to 4 bases and at J to 6 bases, leaving 5 bases not matched to a gene. Filled out from reference TRBV19 and TRBJ1-5, the complete variable domain reads DGGITQSPKYLFRKEGQNVTLSCEQNLNHDAMYWYRQDPGQGLRLIYYSQIVNDFQKGDIAEGYSVSREKKESFPLTVTSAQKNPTAFYLCASSTTGTGQPQHFGDGTRLSIL.

This clone was counted between two and nine times. The rearrangement joins TRBV2 to TRBJ2-7; 10 nucleotides agree with TRBD2. CDR3 length equals 15 residues. CDR1 is SNHLY and CDR2 is FYNNEI in the germline V gene. J was trimmed by 3 bases and V by 0 bases; bases with no gene match: 2. The CDR3 DNA follows: TGTGCCAGCAGTGAAGCCGCTAGCGGGGGCTACGAGCAGTACTTC. Its protein product is CASSEAASGGYEQYF.

This chain joins TRBV29-1 and TRBJ1-1; a weak D match, TRBD1 (6 bases). The V gene's germline CDR1 is SQVTM and CDR2 ANQGSEA. CDR3 length equals 12 residues. The ends were cut back, 7 bases at V and 4 bases at J, with 13 bases in the middle. CDR3 in amino acids: CSARQVATEAFF. The CDR3 DNA reads as TGCAGCGCCCGACAGGTGGCCACTGAAGCTTTCTTT.

The CDR3 protein is CASSQVYGLAGQYNEQFF. The DNA of the CDR3 is TGCGCCAGCAGCCAAGTTTACGGACTAGCGGGGCAGTACAATGAGCAGTTCTTC. The rearrangement joins TRBV4-3 to TRBJ2-1; 12 bases match TRBD2. Germline V gene lookup returns CDR1 LGHNA and CDR2 YSLEER. This CDR3 is built from 18 residues. V lost 1 base to trimming and J lost 4 bases; unmatched junction nucleotides: 8.

This chain joins TRBV10-3 and TRBJ2-7; TRBD1 aligns across 11 bases. Germline CDR1 and CDR2: ENHRY and SYGVKD. The trim removed 10 bases at V and 2 bases at J, leaving 10 bases unmatched. The CDR3 consists of 15 residues. Here the CDR3 reads CATSVAGQGAYEQYF. The CDR3, as DNA: TGTGCCACCTCAGTGGCGGGACAGGGGGCCTACGAGCAGTACTTC.

V is TRBV4-1 and J is TRBJ1-4; D not resolved. Trimming shortened V by 1 base and J by 5 bases, and 11 bases separated the two germline ends. Germline V gene data show CDR1 as MGHRA and CDR2 as YSYEKL. The CDR3 runs to 15 residues. CDR3 sequence: CASSQGGGRNEKLFF. CDR3 sequence (DNA): TGCGCCAGCAGCCAAGGTGGCGGGCGAAATGAAAAACTGTTTTTT.

This clone has only a few counts. V gene TRBV6-1 combines with J gene TRBJ1-5; 9 nucleotides align to TRBD1. Germline assignment: CDR1 MNHNS and CDR2 SASEGT. Unmatched junction bases numbered 13, after V lost 4 bases and J lost 0 bases. The CDR3 is 19 amino acids. The CDR3 coding sequence is TGTGCCAGCAGTGGCACTAATACCGGGACAGGGTTTAGCAATCAGCCCCAGCATTTT. The encoded protein is CASSGTNTGTGFSNQPQHF.

The chain recombines TRBV2 with TRBJ2-3, with a possible D match to TRBD1 (6 bases). The V end was cut by 8 bases, the J end by 5 bases, with 20 bases between. This CDR3 is 15 amino acids long. From germline, CDR1 is SNHLY and CDR2 FYNNEI. CDR3 DNA sequence: TGTGCCAGCCTCAACCCGGGACAAAGAGGAGATACGCAGTATTTT. This gives the protein CASLNPGQRGDTQYF.

This chain uses TRBV2 with TRBJ2-3; TRBD2 matches 7 bases. This CDR3 is built from 14 residues. V lost 6 bases, J lost 0 bases, and 3 bases stayed unmatched. Germline V gene sequence: CDR1 SNHLY, CDR2 FYNNEI. In DNA form, the CDR3 reads TGTGCCAGCAGGGGACTACAGAGCACAGATACGCAGTATTTT. Its protein product is CASRGLQSTDTQYF.

The chain joins TRBV4-1 to TRBJ1-5; no firm D call. V lost 0 bases, J lost 0 bases, and 15 bases lay in between. Germline loops: CDR1 MGHRA, CDR2 YSYEKL. This CDR3 contains 18 residues. The CDR3 is CASSQDPLGQYSNQPQHF. The CDR3 DNA reads TGCGCCAGCAGCCAAGACCCTTTAGGGCAGTATAGCAATCAGCCCCAGCATTTT.

The chain links TRBV27 to TRBJ2-1; TRBD2 might be the D (6 bases). Trimming pared 5 bases from V and 3 bases from J, leaving 14 bases between. Germline loops: CDR1 MNHEY, CDR2 SMNVEV (reference sequence). The CDR3 covers 15 residues. The chain's CDR3 is CASSLTRDFYNEQFF. CDR3 DNA: TGTGCCAGCAGTCTAACCCGGGACTTCTACAATGAGCAGTTCTTC.

The chain couples TRBV6-5 to TRBJ2-3; D might be TRBD1 or TRBD2, each matching 5 bases. V lost 5 bases and J 1 base, leaving 13 bases between the germline ends. This CDR3 comprises 15 residues. CDR1 is MNHEY, CDR2 SVGAGI, per germline. The CDR3 DNA sequence: TGTGCCAGCAGTACACTAGGGGCCCGCACAGATACGCAGTATTTT. It is translated as CASSTLGARTDTQYF.

The rearrangement links TRBV12-3 or TRBV12-4 to TRBJ1-3; D is possibly TRBD1 (5 bases). The CDR3 consists of 11 residues. Trimming left V 9 bases short and J 4 bases short, with 7 bases between. The CDR3 spells CASSGGNTIYF. CDR3 sequence (DNA): TGTGCCAGTTCAGGGGGAAACACCATATATTTT.

The chain uses TRBV4-3 and TRBJ2-3, with TRBD1 as a possible D gene (6 bases). V lost 1 base and J 2 bases, leaving 10 bases between the germline ends. This CDR3 is built from 15 residues. In germline, CDR1 is LGHNA, CDR2 YSLEER. For the CDR3, the DNA is TGCGCCAGCAGCCAAGGACAGGCAACCACAGATACGCAGTATTTT. Encoded protein: CASSQGQATTDTQYF.

Points on this clone: At one end the junction does not follow the germline gene, possibly because of a read error. This sequence joins TRBV4-1 and TRBJ2-3; D possibly corresponds to TRBD1 (6 bases). The V gene's germline CDR1 is MGHRA and CDR2 YSYEKL. The CDR3 consists of 15 residues. The CDR3 DNA follows: TGCGCCAGCAGCCAAGATCGTACCAGGACAGAAACGCAGTATTTT. This sequence encodes CASSQDRTRTETQYF.

V is TRBV12-3 or TRBV12-4 and J is TRBJ2-7; D unclear. The CDR3 spans 13 residues. V gave up 6 bases and J gave up 1 base, with 10 bases separating them. The CDR3 region is CASSHHSSYEQYF. In DNA form, the CDR3 reads TGTGCCAGCAGCCACCACTCTTCCTACGAGCAGTACTTC.

The chain employs TRBV5-1 and TRBJ2-3; D call uncertain. The CDR3 sequence is 14 residues long. V lost 1 base to trimming and J lost 2 bases, with 8 bases between them. The germline CDR1 and CDR2 sequences are SGHRS and YFSETQ. CDR3 nucleotides: TGCGCCAGCAGCTTGAATTTCCACACAGATACGCAGTATTTT. Translating it yields CASSLNFHTDTQYF.